What follows are 4 T cell receptor beta chains derived from one specimen sequenced in a study of blood T cells in healthy people across ages. For the second PCR, which ran for roughly 7 to 11 cycles, a sample-barcoded 5' primer and a J-beta primer mix were used. TCRdb analysed the 5' RACE reads with MiXCR anew, one entry per CDR3 protein. This table has roughly 1 million distinct CDR3 sequences, less than 25% appearing once. The data also belong to a second study, concerning T cells of mothers and their children.

Sequencing was carried out using blood. All receptors derive from a girl aged 2 to 9 in good health.

This clonotype was seen a handful of times. V and J are TRBV9 and TRBJ2-1; TRBD2 matches at 12 bases. Germline assignment: CDR1 SGDLS and CDR2 YYNGEE. The CDR3 totals 15 residues. Germline trimming cut 3 bases from V and 8 bases from J; bases unmatched to any gene: 6. The DNA for the CDR3 is TGTGCCAGCAGCGCCGCGGGACTAGCGGGCGATGAGCAGTTCTTC. Protein product: CASSAAGLAGDEQFF.

This clonotype was seen only a few times. V usage is TRBV6-1 and J usage is TRBJ1-2; tentative D call: TRBD1 (6 bases). The CDR3 extends over 14 amino acids. Trimming left V 3 bases short and J 4 bases short, with 12 bases between. CDR1 is MNHNS and CDR2 is SASEGT in the germline V gene. The DNA for the CDR3 is TGTGCCAGCAGTGATTCAGGGGTTGGCTATGGCTACACCTTC. Protein: CASSDSGVGYGYTF.

This clonotype has just a few counts. The rearrangement links TRBV29-1 to TRBJ1-1; 8 nucleotides match TRBD1. Germline-derived CDR1 and CDR2 are SQVTM and ANQGSEA. V lost 8 bases, J lost 1 base, and 6 bases stayed unmatched. This CDR3 region has 13 residues. CDR3 amino acids: CSSEQGGNTEAFF. CDR3 nucleotide sequence: TGCAGCTCGGAACAGGGGGGGAACACTGAAGCTTTCTTT.

This clonotype was seen only a few times. This sequence joins TRBV6-1 and TRBJ1-4; D remains ambiguous. This CDR3 is built from 11 residues. CDR1 is MNHNS, CDR2 SASEGT, per germline. The V gene lost 4 bases and the J gene lost 12 bases, with 9 bases spanning the gap. CDR3 residues: CASSGLYELFF. CDR3 nucleotides: TGTGCCAGCAGTGGACTATACGAACTGTTTTTT.